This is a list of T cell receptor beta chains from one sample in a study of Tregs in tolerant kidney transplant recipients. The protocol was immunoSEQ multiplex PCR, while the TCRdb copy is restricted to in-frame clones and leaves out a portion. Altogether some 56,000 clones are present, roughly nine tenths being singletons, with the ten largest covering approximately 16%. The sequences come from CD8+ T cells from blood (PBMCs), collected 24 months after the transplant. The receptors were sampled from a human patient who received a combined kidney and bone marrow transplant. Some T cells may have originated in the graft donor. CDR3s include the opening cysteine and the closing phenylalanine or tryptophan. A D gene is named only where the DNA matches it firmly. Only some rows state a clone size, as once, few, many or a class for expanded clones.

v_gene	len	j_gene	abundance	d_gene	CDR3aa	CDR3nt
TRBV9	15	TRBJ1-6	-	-	CASSVGTALNSPLHF	TGTGCCAGCAGCGTAGGTACAGCCCTTAATTCACCCCTCCACTTT
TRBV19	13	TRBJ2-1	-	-	CASSTYRYNEQFF	TGTGCCAGTAGTACCTACAGGTACAATGAGCAGTTCTTC
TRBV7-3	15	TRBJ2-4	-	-	CASSQGTSQGDIQYF	TGTGCCAGCAGCCAGGGGACTTCTCAGGGGGACATTCAGTACTTC
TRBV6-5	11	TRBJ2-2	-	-	CASLAGGELFF	TGTGCCAGCCTAGCCGGCGGGGAGCTGTTTTTT
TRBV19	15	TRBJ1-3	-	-	CASSIAGVGLDTIYF	TGTGCCAGTAGTATAGCCGGGGTAGGACTTGACACCATATATTTT
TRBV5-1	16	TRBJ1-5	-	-	CASSLAGLGSNQPQHF	TGCGCCAGCAGCTTGGCCGGGTTGGGTAGCAATCAGCCCCAGCATTTT
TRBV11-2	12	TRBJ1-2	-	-	CASAGGGYGYTF	TGTGCCAGTGCCGGGGGGGGCTATGGCTACACCTTC
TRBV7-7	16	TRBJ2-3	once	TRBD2	CASSQGLAGGTDTQYF	TGTGCCAGCAGCCAAGGACTAGCGGGGGGCACAGATACGCAGTATTTT
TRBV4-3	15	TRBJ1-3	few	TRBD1	CASSQATGGGNTIYF	TGCGCCAGCAGCCAAGCCACAGGGGGCGGAAACACCATATATTTT
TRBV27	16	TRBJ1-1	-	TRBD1	CASSLLTGTGVTEAFF	TGTGCCAGCAGTCTCCTAACCGGGACAGGGGTCACTGAAGCTTTCTTT
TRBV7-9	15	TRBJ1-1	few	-	CASSYQLGEITEAFF	TGTGCCAGCAGCTACCAGCTAGGTGAGATCACTGAAGCTTTCTTT
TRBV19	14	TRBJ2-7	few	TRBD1	CASSIVAGGYEQYF	TGTGCCAGTAGTATAGTGGCAGGGGGTTACGAGCAGTACTTC
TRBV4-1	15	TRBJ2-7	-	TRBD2	CASSQKGGSPHEQYF	TGCGCCAGCAGCCAAAAGGGCGGGAGTCCCCACGAGCAGTACTTC
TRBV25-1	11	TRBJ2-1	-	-	CASTVIDEQFF	TGTGCCAGCACTGTAATAGATGAGCAGTTCTTC
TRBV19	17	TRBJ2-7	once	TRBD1	CASSIGSGTGSSYEQYF	TGTGCCAGTAGTATAGGGTCCGGGACAGGGAGCTCCTACGAGCAGTACTTC
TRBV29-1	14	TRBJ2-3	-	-	CSVDHQRSTDTQYF	TGCAGCGTTGATCATCAGAGGAGCACAGATACGCAGTATTTT
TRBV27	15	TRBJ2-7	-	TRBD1	CASSLYGTGIYEQYF	TGTGCCAGCAGTTTATACGGGACAGGCATCTACGAGCAGTACTTC
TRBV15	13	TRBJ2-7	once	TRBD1	CATSSDRGYEQYF	TGTGCCACCAGCAGTGACAGGGGCTACGAGCAGTACTTC
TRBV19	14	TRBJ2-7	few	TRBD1	CASGTGQGAYEQYF	TGTGCCAGTGGAACAGGGCAGGGGGCGTACGAGCAGTACTTC
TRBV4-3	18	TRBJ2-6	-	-	CASSQQDGFGTGANVLTF	TGCGCCAGCAGCCAACAAGATGGCTTCGGGACTGGGGCCAACGTCCTGACTTTC
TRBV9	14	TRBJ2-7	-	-	CASSVGPGDYEQYF	TGTGCCAGCAGCGTAGGCCCAGGGGATTACGAGCAGTACTTC
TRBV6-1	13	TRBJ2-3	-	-	CASSEGSADTQYF	TGTGCCAGCAGTGAAGGATCCGCGGATACGCAGTATTTT
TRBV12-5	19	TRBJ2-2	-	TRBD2	CASGLVLLAGFMNTGELFF	TGTGCTAGTGGTTTGGTACTCCTAGCGGGGTTTATGAACACCGGGGAGCTGTTTTTT
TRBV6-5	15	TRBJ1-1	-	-	CASSYAGGEDTEAFF	TGTGCCAGCAGTTACGCTGGAGGGGAGGACACTGAAGCTTTCTTT
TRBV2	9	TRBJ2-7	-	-	CASGHEQYF	TGTGCCAGCGGCCACGAGCAGTACTTC
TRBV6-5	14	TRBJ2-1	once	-	CASSYLGRFYEQFF	TGTGCCAGCAGTTACCTGGGGCGATTTTATGAGCAGTTCTTC
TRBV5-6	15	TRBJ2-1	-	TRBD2	CASSPERETWNEQFF	TGTGCCAGCAGCCCCGAGCGGGAGACGTGGAATGAGCAGTTCTTC
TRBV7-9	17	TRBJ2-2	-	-	CASSSDTQTEVAGELFF	TGTGCCAGCAGCTCGGACACCCAGACGGAAGTTGCCGGGGAGCTGTTTTTT
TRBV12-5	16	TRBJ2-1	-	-	CASGLVYAGSYNEQFF	TGTGCTAGTGGTTTGGTATATGCCGGGAGCTACAATGAGCAGTTCTTC
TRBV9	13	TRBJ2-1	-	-	CASSVELGYEQFF	TGTGCCAGCAGCGTAGAATTGGGCTATGAGCAGTTCTTC
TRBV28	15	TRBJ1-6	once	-	CASSLYRGGRSPLHF	TGTGCCAGCAGTTTATACCGGGGGGGAAGGTCACCCCTCCACTTT
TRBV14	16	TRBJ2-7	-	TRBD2	CASSQGTTSGSYEQYF	TGTGCCAGCAGCCAAGGTACCACTAGCGGGTCCTACGAGCAGTACTTC
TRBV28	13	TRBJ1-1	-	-	CASSFSERTEAFF	TGTGCCAGCAGTTTCTCAGAACGCACTGAAGCTTTCTTT
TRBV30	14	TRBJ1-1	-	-	CAWSEGVSGTEAFF	TGTGCCTGGAGTGAAGGGGTGTCAGGCACTGAAGCTTTCTTT